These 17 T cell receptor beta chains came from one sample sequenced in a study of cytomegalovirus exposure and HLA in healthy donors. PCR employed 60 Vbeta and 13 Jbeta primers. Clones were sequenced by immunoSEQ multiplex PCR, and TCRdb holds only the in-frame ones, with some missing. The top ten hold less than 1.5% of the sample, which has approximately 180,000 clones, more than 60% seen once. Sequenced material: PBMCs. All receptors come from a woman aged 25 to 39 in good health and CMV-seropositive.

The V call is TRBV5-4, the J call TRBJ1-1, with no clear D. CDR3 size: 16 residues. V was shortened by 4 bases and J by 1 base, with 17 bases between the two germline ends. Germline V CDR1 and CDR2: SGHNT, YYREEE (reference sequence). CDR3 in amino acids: CASSPGPGAGNTEAFF. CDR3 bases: TGTGCCAGCAGCCCCGGTCCGGGCGCGGGGAACACTGAAGCTTTCTTT.

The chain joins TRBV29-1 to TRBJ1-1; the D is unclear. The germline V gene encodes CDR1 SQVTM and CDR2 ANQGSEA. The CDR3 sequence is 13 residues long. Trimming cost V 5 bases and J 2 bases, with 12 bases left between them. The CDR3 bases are TGCAGCGTTCTCGAACATATTAACACTGAAGCTTTCTTT. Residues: CSVLEHINTEAFF.

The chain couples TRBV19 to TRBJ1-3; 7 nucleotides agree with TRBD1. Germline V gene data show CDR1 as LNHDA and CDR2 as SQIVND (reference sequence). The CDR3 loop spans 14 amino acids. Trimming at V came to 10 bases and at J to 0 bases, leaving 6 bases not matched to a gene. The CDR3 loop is CATGTATSGNTIYF. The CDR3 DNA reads TGTGCCACCGGGACAGCAACCTCTGGAAACACCATATATTTT.

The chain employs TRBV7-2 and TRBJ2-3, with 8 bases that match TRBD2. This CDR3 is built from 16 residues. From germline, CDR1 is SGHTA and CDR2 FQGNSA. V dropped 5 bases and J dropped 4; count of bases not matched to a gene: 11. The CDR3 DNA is TGTGCCAGCAGCCTATTAGCGGGAAGGGTGGCAGATACGCAGTATTTT. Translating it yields CASSLLAGRVADTQYF.

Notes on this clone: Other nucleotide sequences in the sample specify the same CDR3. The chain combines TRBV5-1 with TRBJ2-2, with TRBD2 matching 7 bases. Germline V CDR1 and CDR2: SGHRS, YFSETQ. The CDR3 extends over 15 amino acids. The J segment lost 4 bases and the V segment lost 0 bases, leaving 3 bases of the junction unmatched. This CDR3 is CASSLAASGTGELFF. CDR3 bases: TGCGCCAGCAGCTTGGCAGCTAGCGGCACCGGGGAGCTGTTTTTT.

CDR3 nucleotides: TGTGCCAGCAGCTTAGCGAAGGGGACATTACACTATGAGCAGTTCTTC. Amino acid sequence: CASSLAKGTLHYEQFF. The genes are TRBV5-8 and TRBJ2-1, with D possibly matching TRBD1 (6 bases). CDR3 length: 16 residues. V gave up 2 bases and J gave up 8 bases, with 20 bases separating them. The V gene's germline CDR1 is SGHTS and CDR2 YDEGEE. The variable domain in full, completed from reference TRBV5-8 and TRBJ2-1, reads EAGVTQSPTHLIKTRGQQATLRCSPISGHTSVYWYQQALGLGLQFLLWYDEGEERNRGNFPPRFSGRQFPNYSSELNVNALELEDSALYLCASSLAKGTLHYEQFFGPGTRLTVL.

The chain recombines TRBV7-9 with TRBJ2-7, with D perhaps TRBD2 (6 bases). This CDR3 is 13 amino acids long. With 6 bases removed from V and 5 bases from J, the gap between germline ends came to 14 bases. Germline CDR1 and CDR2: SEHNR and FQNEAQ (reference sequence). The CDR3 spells CASRWGLKDEQYF. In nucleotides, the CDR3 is TGTGCCAGCAGATGGGGACTCAAGGACGAGCAGTACTTC.

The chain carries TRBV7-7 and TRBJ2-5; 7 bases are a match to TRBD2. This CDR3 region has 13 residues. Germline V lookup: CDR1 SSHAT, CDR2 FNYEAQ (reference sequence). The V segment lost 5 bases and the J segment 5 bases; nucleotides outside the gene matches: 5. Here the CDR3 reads CASSPRTRETQYF. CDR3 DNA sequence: TGTGCCAGCAGCCCGCGGACTAGGGAGACCCAGTACTTC.

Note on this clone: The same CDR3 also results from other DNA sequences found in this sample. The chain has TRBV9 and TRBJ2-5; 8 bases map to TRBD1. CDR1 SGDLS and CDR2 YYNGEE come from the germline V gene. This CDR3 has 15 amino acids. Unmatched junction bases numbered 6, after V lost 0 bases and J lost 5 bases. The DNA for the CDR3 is TGTGCCAGCAGCGTAGGGGCAGGGGGCGGGGAGACCCAGTACTTC. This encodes CASSVGAGGGETQYF. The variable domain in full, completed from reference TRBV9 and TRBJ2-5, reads DSGVTQTPKHLITATGQRVTLRCSPRSGDLSVYWYQQSLDQGLQFLIQYYNGEERAKGNILERFSAQQFPDLHSELNLSSLELGDSALYFCASSVGAGGGETQYFGPGTRLLVL.

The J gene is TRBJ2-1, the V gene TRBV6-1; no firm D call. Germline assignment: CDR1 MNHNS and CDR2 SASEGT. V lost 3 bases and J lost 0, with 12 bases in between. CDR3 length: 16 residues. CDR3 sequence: CASSEVGYSSYNEQFF. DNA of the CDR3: TGTGCCAGCAGTGAGGTCGGGTATAGCTCCTACAATGAGCAGTTCTTC.

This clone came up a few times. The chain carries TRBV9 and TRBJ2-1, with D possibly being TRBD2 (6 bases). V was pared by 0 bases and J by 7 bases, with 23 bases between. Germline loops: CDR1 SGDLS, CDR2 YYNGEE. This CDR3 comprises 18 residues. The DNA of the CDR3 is TGTGCCAGCAGCGTAGAGGGTGCGGGAACCTCCCCGGGAAATGAGCAGTTCTTC. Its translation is CASSVEGAGTSPGNEQFF.

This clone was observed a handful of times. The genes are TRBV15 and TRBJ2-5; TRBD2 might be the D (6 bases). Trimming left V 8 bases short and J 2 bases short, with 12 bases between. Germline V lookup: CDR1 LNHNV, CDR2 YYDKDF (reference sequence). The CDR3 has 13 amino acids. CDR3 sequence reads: CATSPRGQETQYF. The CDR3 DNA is TGTGCCACCTCCCCTCGGGGGCAAGAGACCCAGTACTTC. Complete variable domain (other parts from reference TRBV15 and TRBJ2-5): DAMVIQNPRYQVTQFGKPVTLSCSQTLNHNVMYWYQQKSSQAPKLLFHYYDKDFNNEADTPDNFQSRRPNTSFCFLDIRSPGLGDTAMYLCATSPRGQETQYFGPGTRLLVL.

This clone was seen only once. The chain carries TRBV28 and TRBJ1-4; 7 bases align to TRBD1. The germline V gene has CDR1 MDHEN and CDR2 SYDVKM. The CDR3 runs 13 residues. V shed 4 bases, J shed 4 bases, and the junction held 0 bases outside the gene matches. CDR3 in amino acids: CASSSGGNEKLFF. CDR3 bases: TGTGCCAGCAGTTCAGGGGGTAATGAAAAACTGTTTTTT.

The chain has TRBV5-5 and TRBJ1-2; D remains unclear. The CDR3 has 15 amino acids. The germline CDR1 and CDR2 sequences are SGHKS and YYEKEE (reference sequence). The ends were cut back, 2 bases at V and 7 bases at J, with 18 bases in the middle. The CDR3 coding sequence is TGTGCCAGCAGCTTTCGGGAGGGATTGTCGGGTGGCTACACCTTC. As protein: CASSFREGLSGGYTF.

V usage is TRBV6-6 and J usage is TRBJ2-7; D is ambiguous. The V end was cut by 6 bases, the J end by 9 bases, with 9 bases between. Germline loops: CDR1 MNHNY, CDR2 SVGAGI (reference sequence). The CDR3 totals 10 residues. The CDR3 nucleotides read TGTGCCAGCAGGATTGGGCGGCAGTACTTC. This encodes CASRIGRQYF.

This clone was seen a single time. The CDR3 is CASSFSGRGYTGELFF. The CDR3 DNA sequence: TGTGCCAGCAGCTTTAGCGGGAGGGGGTACACCGGGGAGCTGTTTTTT. The chain combines TRBV9 with TRBJ2-2; TRBD2 agrees at 11 bases. Germline V CDR1 and CDR2: SGDLS, YYNGEE. The J segment lost 3 bases and the V segment lost 4 bases, leaving 5 bases of the junction unmatched. CDR3 size: 16 residues.

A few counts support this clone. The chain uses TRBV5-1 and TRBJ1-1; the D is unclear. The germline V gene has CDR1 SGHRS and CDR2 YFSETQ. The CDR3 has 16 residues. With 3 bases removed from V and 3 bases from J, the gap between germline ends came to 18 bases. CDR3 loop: CASSSAFLGSDTEAFF. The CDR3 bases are TGCGCCAGCAGCTCGGCCTTTTTGGGCTCGGACACTGAAGCTTTCTTT.